Here is one T cell receptor (beta chain) with its context. Antigen unknown. The entry originates in a study of cytomegalovirus exposure and HLA in healthy donors. Findings and limits, study-wide: When analyzed later, a missense DCLRE1C variant was found to be linked to TCR beta V- and J-gene trimming.

In the PCR, 60 Vbeta and 13 Jbeta primers were used. Clones were read by immunoSEQ multiplex PCR, and TCRdb kept only the in-frame ones, dropping some. The sample holds roughly 200,000 clones. The CDR3 loop spans 15 amino acids. Germline values: CDR1 MNHEY, CDR2 SMNVEV (reference sequence). Germline trimming cut 3 bases from V and 5 bases from J; bases unmatched to any gene: 7. The genes are TRBV27 and TRBJ2-1; 7 bases agree with TRBD2. The origin of this receptor is a girl aged 2 to 10 in good health and CMV-seropositive. The sample taken for sequencing was PBMCs. The CDR3 reads CASSFSGRANNEQFF. CDR3 sequence (DNA): TGTGCCAGCAGTTTCAGTGGGAGGGCCAACAATGAGCAGTTCTTC.